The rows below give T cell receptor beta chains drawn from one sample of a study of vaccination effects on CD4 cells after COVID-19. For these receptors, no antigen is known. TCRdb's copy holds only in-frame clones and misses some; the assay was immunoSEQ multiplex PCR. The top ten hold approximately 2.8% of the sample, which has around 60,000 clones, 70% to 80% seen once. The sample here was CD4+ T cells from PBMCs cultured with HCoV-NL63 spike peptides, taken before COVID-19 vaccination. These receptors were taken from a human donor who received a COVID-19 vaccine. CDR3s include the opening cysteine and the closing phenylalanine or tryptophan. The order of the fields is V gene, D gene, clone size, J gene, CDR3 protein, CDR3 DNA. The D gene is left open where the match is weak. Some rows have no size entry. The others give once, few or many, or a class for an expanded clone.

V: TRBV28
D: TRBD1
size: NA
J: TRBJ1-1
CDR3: CASSRQTGDFEAFF
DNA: TGTGCCAGCAGTCGTCAGACAGGGGATTTTGAAGCTTTCTTT

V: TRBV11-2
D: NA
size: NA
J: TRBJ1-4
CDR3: CASSLAQNNEKLFF
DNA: TGTGCCAGCAGCTTAGCGCAGAATAATGAAAAACTGTTTTTT

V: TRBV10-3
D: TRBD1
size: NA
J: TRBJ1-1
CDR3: CAISLLPGQGNTEAFF
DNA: TGTGCCATCAGCCTGCTGCCGGGACAGGGAAACACTGAAGCTTTCTTT

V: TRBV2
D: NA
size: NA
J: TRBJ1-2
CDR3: CASSDKGFNYGYTF
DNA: TGTGCCAGCAGTGATAAAGGGTTCAACTATGGCTACACCTTC

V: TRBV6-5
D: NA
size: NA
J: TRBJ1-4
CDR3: CASTDRVDEKLFF
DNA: TGTGCCAGCACGGATAGGGTGGATGAAAAACTGTTTTTT

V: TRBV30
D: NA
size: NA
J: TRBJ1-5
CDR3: CAWSSGRDQPQHF
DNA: TGTGCCTGGAGTTCAGGGAGGGATCAGCCCCAGCATTTT

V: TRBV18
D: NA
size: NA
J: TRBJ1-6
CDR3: CASSPQGLSSYNSPLHF
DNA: TGTGCCAGCTCACCTCAGGGATTGAGCTCCTATAATTCACCCCTCCACTTT

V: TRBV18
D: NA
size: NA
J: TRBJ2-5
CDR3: CASSPQGIIETQYF
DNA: TGTGCCAGCTCACCGCAGGGGATAATCGAGACCCAGTACTTC

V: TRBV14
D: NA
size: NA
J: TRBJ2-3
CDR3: CASSQDKVNTDTQYF
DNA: TGTGCCAGCAGCCAAGATAAGGTGAACACAGATACGCAGTATTTT

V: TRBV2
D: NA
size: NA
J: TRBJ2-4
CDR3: CASSDGRGNIQYF
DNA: TGTGCCAGCAGTGATGGCAGGGGAAACATTCAGTACTTC

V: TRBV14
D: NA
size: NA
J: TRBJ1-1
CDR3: CASSQVGGNTEAFF
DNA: TGTGCCAGCAGCCAAGTAGGCGGAAACACTGAAGCTTTCTTT

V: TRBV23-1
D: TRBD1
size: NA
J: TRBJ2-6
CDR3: CASQGQGQNVLTF
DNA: TGCGCCAGCCAGGGACAGGGGCAAAACGTCCTGACTTTC

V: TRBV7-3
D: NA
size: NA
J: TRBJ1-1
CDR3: CASSSHRVGEAFF
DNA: TGTGCCAGCAGCTCCCACAGGGTTGGTGAAGCTTTCTTT

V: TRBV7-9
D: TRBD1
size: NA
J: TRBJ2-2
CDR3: CASSVGTGGLQRTGELFF
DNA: TGTGCCAGCAGCGTTGGGACAGGGGGGCTTCAAAGGACCGGGGAGCTGTTTTTT

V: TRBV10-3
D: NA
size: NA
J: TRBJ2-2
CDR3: CASKDREVAGELFF
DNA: TGTGCCAGTAAAGACAGGGAGGTGGCCGGGGAGCTGTTTTTT

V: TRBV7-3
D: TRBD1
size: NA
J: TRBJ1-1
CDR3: CASSYDSPGQGNTEAFF
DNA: TGTGCCAGCAGCTACGACTCTCCGGGACAGGGGAACACTGAAGCTTTCTTT

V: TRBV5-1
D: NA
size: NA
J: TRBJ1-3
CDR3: CASSTGLSLSGNTIYF
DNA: TGCGCCAGCAGCACGGGACTGTCCCTCTCTGGAAACACCATATATTTT

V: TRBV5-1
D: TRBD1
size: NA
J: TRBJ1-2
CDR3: CASSWNVRQGNIGNYGYTF
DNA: TGCGCCAGCAGCTGGAATGTACGACAGGGTAACATCGGTAACTATGGCTACACCTTC

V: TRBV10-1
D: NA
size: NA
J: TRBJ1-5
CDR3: CASSVGGSNQPQHF
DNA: TGCGCCAGCAGTGTGGGGGGAAGCAATCAGCCCCAGCATTTT

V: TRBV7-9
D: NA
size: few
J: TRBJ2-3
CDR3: CASSLPRDTQYF
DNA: TGTGCCAGCAGCTTACCGCGGGATACGCAGTATTTT

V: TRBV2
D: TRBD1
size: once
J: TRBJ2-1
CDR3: CASSLQGANEQFF
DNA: TGTGCCAGCAGTCTACAGGGGGCGAATGAGCAGTTCTTC

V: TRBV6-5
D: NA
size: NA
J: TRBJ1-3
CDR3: CASSYSRDSGNTIYF
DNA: TGTGCCAGCAGTTACTCGCGGGACTCTGGAAACACCATATATTTT

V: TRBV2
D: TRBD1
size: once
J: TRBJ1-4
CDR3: CASRRQGGWEKLFF
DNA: TGTGCCAGCAGAAGACAGGGGGGTTGGGAAAAACTGTTTTTT

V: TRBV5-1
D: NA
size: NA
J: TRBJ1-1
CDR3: CASSEGTIGTEAFF
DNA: TGCGCCAGCAGCGAGGGGACCATAGGCACTGAAGCTTTCTTT

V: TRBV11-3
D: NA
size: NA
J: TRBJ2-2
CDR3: CASSFIGGSVSGELFF
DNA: TGTGCCAGCAGCTTTATAGGGGGATCGGTTTCCGGGGAGCTGTTTTTT

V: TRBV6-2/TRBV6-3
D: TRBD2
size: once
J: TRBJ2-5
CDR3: CASSSRTSGVQETQYF
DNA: TGTGCCAGCAGCTCCAGGACTAGCGGGGTCCAAGAGACCCAGTACTTC

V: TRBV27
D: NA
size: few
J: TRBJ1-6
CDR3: CASKFRAGYSPLHF
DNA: TGTGCCAGCAAGTTTAGAGCAGGGTACTCACCCCTCCACTTT

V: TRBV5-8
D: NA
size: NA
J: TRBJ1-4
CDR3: CASSPVDRSNEKLFF
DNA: TGTGCCAGCAGCCCTGTGGACAGATCTAATGAAAAACTGTTTTTT

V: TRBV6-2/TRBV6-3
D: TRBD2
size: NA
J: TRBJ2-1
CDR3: CASSDQEAGAYNEQFF
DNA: TGTGCCAGCAGTGACCAGGAGGCGGGGGCCTACAATGAGCAGTTCTTC

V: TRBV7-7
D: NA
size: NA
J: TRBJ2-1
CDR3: CASSPRVGNEQFF
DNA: TGTGCCAGCAGCCCTAGGGTGGGCAATGAGCAGTTCTTC

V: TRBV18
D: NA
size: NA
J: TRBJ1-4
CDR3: CASSQPPQEKLFF
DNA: TGTGCCAGCTCCCAGCCGCCGCAGGAAAAACTGTTTTTT

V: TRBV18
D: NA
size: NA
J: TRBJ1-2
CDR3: CASSPADRSNYGYTF
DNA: TGTGCCAGCTCACCGGCCGACAGATCTAACTATGGCTACACCTTC

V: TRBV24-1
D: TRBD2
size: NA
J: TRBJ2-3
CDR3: CATGMEVSSGSRGTDTQYF
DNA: TGTGCCACGGGGATGGAGGTTTCTAGCGGTTCTAGAGGCACAGATACGCAGTATTTT

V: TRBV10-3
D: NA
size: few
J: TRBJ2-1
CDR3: CAISESGSEQFF
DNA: TGTGCCATCAGTGAGTCTGGAAGCGAGCAGTTCTTC

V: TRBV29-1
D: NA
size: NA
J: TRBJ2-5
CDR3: CSVEATVKETQYF
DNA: TGCAGCGTTGAAGCGACAGTCAAAGAGACCCAGTACTTC

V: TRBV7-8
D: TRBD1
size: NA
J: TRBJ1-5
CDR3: CASSPRTGSSNQPQHF
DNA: TGTGCCAGCAGCCCCCGGACAGGGAGTAGCAATCAGCCCCAGCATTTT

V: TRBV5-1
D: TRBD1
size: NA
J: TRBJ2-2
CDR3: CASSGNKQGASTGELFF
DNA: TGCGCCAGCAGCGGAAACAAACAGGGGGCGTCCACCGGGGAGCTGTTTTTT

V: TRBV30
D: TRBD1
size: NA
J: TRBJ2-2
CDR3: CAWSVDRDRESGELFF
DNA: TGTGCCTGGAGTGTAGACCGGGACAGGGAGTCCGGGGAGCTGTTTTTT

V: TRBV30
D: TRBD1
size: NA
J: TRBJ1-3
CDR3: CAWSRTGTGNTIYF
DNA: TGTGCCTGGAGTCGGACAGGGACTGGAAACACCATATATTTT

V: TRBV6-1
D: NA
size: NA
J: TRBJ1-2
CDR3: CASSEQGGQYAGSYTF
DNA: TGTGCCAGCAGCGAACAGGGAGGGCAATATGCAGGTAGCTACACCTTC

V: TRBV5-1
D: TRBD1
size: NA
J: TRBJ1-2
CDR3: CASSSGTANYGYTF
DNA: TGCGCCAGCAGCTCCGGGACAGCTAACTATGGCTACACCTTC

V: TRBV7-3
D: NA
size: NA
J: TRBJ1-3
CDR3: CASSPYGTPEDTIYF
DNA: TGTGCCAGCAGCCCGTACGGGACACCGGAGGACACCATATATTTT

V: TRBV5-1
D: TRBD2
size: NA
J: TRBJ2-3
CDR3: CASSLLLTSGGTDTQYF
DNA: TGCGCCAGCAGCCTACTCTTGACTAGCGGGGGGACAGATACGCAGTATTTT

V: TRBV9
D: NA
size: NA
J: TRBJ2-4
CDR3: CASSLWTVVLLAKNIQYF
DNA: TGTGCCAGCAGCCTATGGACAGTTGTATTACTAGCCAAAAACATTCAGTACTTC

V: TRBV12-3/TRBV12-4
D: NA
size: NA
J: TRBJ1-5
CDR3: CASSSLSNQPQHF
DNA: TGTGCCAGCAGTTCTCTGAGCAATCAGCCCCAGCATTTT

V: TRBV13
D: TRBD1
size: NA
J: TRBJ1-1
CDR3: CASSFRGRSMNTEAFF
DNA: TGTGCCAGCAGCTTCAGGGGGCGAAGTATGAACACTGAAGCTTTCTTT

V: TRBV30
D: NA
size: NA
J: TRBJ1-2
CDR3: CAWSPNRGDGYTF
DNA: TGTGCCTGGAGTCCTAATCGGGGCGACGGCTACACCTTC